The sequence of this T cell receptor (beta chain) was determined in a study of T cell changes during pregnancy in multiple sclerosis. The data were produced by immunoSEQ multiplex PCR, yet TCRdb's version contains in-frame clones alone and is incomplete. Here the sample spans some 120,000 clones, roughly 92% being singletons. CDR1 is GTSNPN and CDR2 is SVGIG in the germline V gene (reference sequence). V was trimmed by 3 bases and J by 2 bases, leaving 14 bases between them. The CDR3 contains 15 residues. Material: peripheral blood, obtained in the third trimester of pregnancy. The J gene is TRBJ1-3, the V gene TRBV30; D is perhaps TRBD1 (6 bases). The sequence was collected from a female donor with multiple sclerosis, enrolled in a pregnancy study. CDR3 amino acids: CAWRRDRFTGNTIYF. CDR3 sequence (DNA): TGTGCCTGGAGGAGAGACAGGTTTACTGGAAACACCATATATTTT.